The 23 T cell receptor beta chains below were found in one sample sequenced in a study of CD8 T cells in Susac syndrome. After extraction with the RNeasy kit, roughly 0.45 to 1 ug of the RNA was reverse transcribed using random hexamers. TCRdb passed the immunoSEQ multiplex PCR reads through MiXCR, listing each CDR3 protein once. The table shows around 300,000 distinct CDR3 sequences, with approximately 90% occurring only once. Sequencing used CD4+ T cells from PBMCs. The receptors originated from a human donor with multiple sclerosis.

The chain links TRBV5-1 to TRBJ2-6; D is perhaps TRBD2 (6 bases). Trimming took off 4 bases at V and 3 bases at J, with 14 bases between the two ends. This CDR3 comprises 16 residues. The germline CDR1 and CDR2 sequences are SGHRS and YFSETQ. Here the CDR3 reads CASSTSGTHGANVLTF. CDR3 nucleotide sequence: TGCGCCAGCAGCACCTCCGGGACTCATGGGGCCAACGTCCTGACTTTC.

This clonotype occurred once. This chain joins TRBV20-1 and TRBJ2-7; D assignment may be TRBD1 or TRBD2 (5 bases each). CDR1 and CDR2 from the germline V gene are DFQATT and SNEGSKA (reference sequence). This CDR3 has 12 amino acids. Trimming removed 3 bases from V and 4 bases from J, with 10 bases in between. For the CDR3, the DNA is TGCAGTGCTAGGAGGGGCCTTTACGAGCAGTACTTC. It translates to CSARRGLYEQYF.

The chain carries TRBV7-3 and TRBJ2-7; D might be TRBD1 (7 bases). Germline loops: CDR1 SGHTA, CDR2 FQGTGA. The CDR3 spans 15 residues. Trimming shortened V by 1 base and J by 6 bases, and 16 bases separated the two germline ends. The CDR3 reads CASSLNGQDGSEQYF. Here the CDR3 DNA reads TGTGCCAGCAGCTTAAATGGACAGGACGGGAGCGAGCAGTACTTC.

V is TRBV12-3 or TRBV12-4 and J is TRBJ1-6, with 7 bases matching TRBD1. The J segment lost 6 bases and the V segment lost 3 bases, leaving 8 bases of the junction unmatched. The CDR3 covers 16 residues. CDR3: CASSLVGTVGNSPLHF. The CDR3 nucleotides read TGTGCCAGCAGTTTGGTAGGGACAGTCGGTAATTCACCCCTCCACTTT.

This sequence joins TRBV19 and TRBJ1-5, with D tentatively TRBD1 (5 bases). Germline V gene lookup returns CDR1 LNHDA and CDR2 SQIVND (reference sequence). V shed 8 bases and J shed 7 bases, with 18 bases lying between them. The CDR3 is made up of 14 amino acids. The CDR3 is CASDKGQWEQPQHF. CDR3 DNA: TGTGCCAGTGATAAGGGGCAGTGGGAGCAGCCCCAGCATTTT.

The chain recombines TRBV7-2 with TRBJ2-1; 7 nucleotides match TRBD1. This CDR3 is built from 13 residues. The trim removed 9 bases at V and 8 bases at J, leaving 10 bases unmatched. The germline gives CDR1 SGHTA, CDR2 FQGNSA. In DNA form, the CDR3 reads TGTGCCAGTACTGTGGGACAGCTCGATGAGCAGTTCTTC. Its translation: CASTVGQLDEQFF.

V usage is TRBV7-2 and J usage is TRBJ2-2, with TRBD2 matching 7 bases. The V gene end was trimmed by 1 base and the J gene end by 2 bases; junction bases not matched to a gene: 4. This CDR3 spans 16 amino acids. Germline values: CDR1 SGHTA, CDR2 FQGNSA. The CDR3 region is CASSLGSGGNTGELFF. CDR3 DNA sequence: TGTGCCAGCAGCTTAGGATCGGGGGGTAACACCGGGGAGCTGTTTTTT.

The chain carries TRBV30 and TRBJ1-1, with 9 bases aligning to TRBD1. The germline CDR1 and CDR2 sequences are GTSNPN and SVGIG (reference sequence). The V gene end was trimmed by 1 base and the J gene end by 4 bases; junction bases not matched to a gene: 4. The CDR3 is made up of 14 amino acids. The CDR3 is CAWSGGQGSTEAFF. Written as DNA, the CDR3 is TGTGCCTGGAGTGGAGGACAGGGGAGCACTGAAGCTTTCTTT. The whole variable domain, filled in from reference TRBV30 and TRBJ1-1, reads SQTIHQWPATLVQPVGSPLSLECTVEGTSNPNLYWYRQAAGRGLQLLFYSVGIGQISSEVPQNLSASRPQDRQFILSSKKLLLSDSGFYLCAWSGGQGSTEAFFGQGTRLTVV.

This rearrangement joins TRBV7-9 to TRBJ2-5; TRBD2 matches 7 bases. This CDR3 is built from 15 residues. J was trimmed by 3 bases and V by 1 base; bases with no gene match: 5. Looked up from germline, CDR1 is SEHNR and CDR2 is FQNEAQ (reference sequence). CDR3 loop: CASSLVSSGKETQYF. The DNA for the CDR3 is TGTGCCAGCAGCTTAGTTTCGAGCGGGAAAGAGACCCAGTACTTC.

The CDR3 sequence: CASSPGTNTDTQYF. DNA of the CDR3: TGTGCCAGCAGCCCCGGGACTAACACAGATACGCAGTATTTT. The chain uses TRBV5-4 and TRBJ2-3; 7 nucleotides line up with TRBD2. There are 14 residues in the CDR3. The J segment lost 2 bases and the V segment lost 4 bases, leaving 4 bases of the junction unmatched. Germline CDR1 reads SGHNT; CDR2 reads YYREEE (reference sequence).

This clonotype has just one count. The V and J genes are TRBV24-1 and TRBJ2-5; no firm D call. V was shortened by 8 bases and J by 4 bases, with 13 bases between the two germline ends. The length of the CDR3 is 13 residues. Germline V gene sequence: CDR1 KGHDR, CDR2 SFDVKD. CDR3 sequence: CATKGVSAETQYF. The DNA of the CDR3 is TGTGCCACCAAAGGAGTATCCGCAGAGACCCAGTACTTC.

This clonotype was counted only a few times. V gene TRBV30 combines with J gene TRBJ2-5; 12 nucleotides line up with TRBD1. The CDR3 spans 14 residues. Unmatched junction bases numbered 6, after V lost 5 bases and J lost 5 bases. Germline CDR1 is GTSNPN and CDR2 is SVGIG (reference sequence). CDR3 residues: CAWGDRGRRETQYF. DNA of the CDR3: TGTGCCTGGGGGGACAGGGGGCGGAGGGAGACCCAGTACTTC.

CDR3 in amino acids: CSVEPQADQETQYF. The CDR3 DNA reads as TGCAGCGTTGAACCTCAAGCGGACCAAGAGACCCAGTACTTC. This chain joins TRBV29-1 and TRBJ2-5; D perhaps matches TRBD2 (5 bases). V dropped 2 bases and J dropped 0 bases, with 10 bases sitting between them. Germline V gives CDR1 SQVTM, CDR2 ANQGSEA. CDR3 length: 14 amino acids.

The chain couples TRBV5-8 to TRBJ1-2; tentative D call: TRBD1 (5 bases). V lost 1 base and J lost 8, with 15 bases in between. Germline CDR1 SGHTS, CDR2 YDEGEE. The length of the CDR3 is 14 residues. The CDR3 DNA is TGTGCCAGCAGCTTGCTTTCCCCCGCAGGGGGCTACACCTTC. It translates to CASSLLSPAGGYTF.

The chain is built from TRBV5-1 and TRBJ1-3; 8 nucleotides agree with TRBD1. J was trimmed by 4 bases and V by 0 bases; bases with no gene match: 6. The CDR3 extends over 16 amino acids. Germline loops: CDR1 SGHRS, CDR2 YFSETQ. CDR3 in amino acids: CASSLGQGLGGNTIYF. CDR3 in DNA: TGCGCCAGCAGCTTGGGACAGGGGCTAGGCGGAAACACCATATATTTT.

The genes are TRBV12-3 or TRBV12-4 and TRBJ2-7, with D maybe TRBD2 (6 bases). V was trimmed by 5 bases and J by 9 bases, leaving 11 bases between them. CDR3 length: 11 residues. CDR3 bases: TGTGCCAGCAGTCTACAGGAGGGGCAGTACTTC. Translating it yields CASSLQEGQYF.

V usage is TRBV20-1 and J usage is TRBJ2-3; tentative D call: TRBD2 (5 bases). V was shortened by 2 bases and J by 10 bases, with 22 bases between the two germline ends. The CDR3 length is 15 residues. Per germline, CDR1 DFQATT and CDR2 SNEGSKA (reference sequence). The CDR3 nucleotides read TGCAGTGCTAGACTCCGGGCCGGGGTCTGGTCGGCGCAGTATTTT. It codes for CSARLRAGVWSAQYF.

V usage is TRBV7-2 and J usage is TRBJ1-2; the match to TRBD1 covers 8 bases. Losses at the gene ends were 5 bases for V and 8 bases for J; bases not matched to a gene: 10. The V gene's germline CDR1 is SGHTA and CDR2 FQGNSA. The CDR3 length is 14 residues. CDR3 protein: CASSPNRGITGYTF. CDR3 coding DNA: TGTGCCAGCAGCCCAAACAGGGGGATCACGGGCTACACCTTC.

The chain carries TRBV7-2 and TRBJ2-5, with TRBD2 matching 9 bases. The CDR3 contains 17 residues. V lost 1 base to trimming and J lost 5 bases; unmatched junction nucleotides: 11. Germline CDR1 and CDR2: SGHTA and FQGNSA. CDR3 coding DNA: TGTGCCAGCAGCTTAGAAGGGCGGGAGGGGATCCGGGAGACCCAGTACTTC. Its protein product is CASSLEGREGIRETQYF. The whole variable domain, remainder taken from reference TRBV7-2 and TRBJ2-5, is GAGVSQSPSNKVTEKGKDVELRCDPISGHTALYWYRQSLGQGLEFLIYFQGNSAPDKSGLPSDRFSAERTGGSVSTLTIQRTQQEDSAVYLCASSLEGREGIRETQYFGPGTRLLVL.

On this clonotype: The germline gene is not matched at one end of the junction; a read error may be the cause. The genes are TRBV7-7 and TRBJ1-1, with D perhaps TRBD1 (6 bases). This CDR3 comprises 13 residues. Germline V gene lookup returns CDR1 SSHAT and CDR2 FNYEAQ (reference sequence). CDR3 amino acids: CASSPSKDSEAFF. The CDR3 DNA is TGTGCTAGCAGCCCAAGCAAGGACAGTGAAGCTTTCTTT.

The chain employs TRBV6-2 or TRBV6-3 and TRBJ2-1, with TRBD2 matching 12 bases. CDR3 length: 15 residues. The J segment lost 10 bases and the V segment lost 4 bases, leaving 8 bases of the junction unmatched. From germline, CDR1 is MNHEY and CDR2 SVGEGT. The CDR3 DNA is TGTGCCAGCAGTTTCAGGACTAGCGGGACCCACGAGCAGTTCTTC. Translating gives CASSFRTSGTHEQFF.

A few counts support this clonotype. The chain recombines TRBV18 with TRBJ2-7, with 12 bases aligning to TRBD2. The trim removed 6 bases at V and 4 bases at J, leaving 4 bases unmatched. CDR1 KGHSH and CDR2 LQKENI come from the germline V gene. This CDR3 comprises 14 residues. For the CDR3, the DNA is TGTGCCAGCTCTAGACTAGCGGGAGTGTACGAGCAGTACTTC. It encodes CASSRLAGVYEQYF.

V gene TRBV24-1 combines with J gene TRBJ1-5; perhaps TRBD1 as D (5 bases). The V and J ends lost 7 bases and 3 bases respectively, with 12 bases between them. The germline V gene has CDR1 KGHDR and CDR2 SFDVKD. The length of the CDR3 is 14 residues. DNA for the CDR3: TGTGCCACCAGCCGAACGGGGGACAATCAGCCCCAGCATTTT. Protein: CATSRTGDNQPQHF.